The present TCR beta chain was sequenced within a study of T-cell reconstitution after alpha-beta-depleted transplantation in children (dated by TCRdb to the mid-2010s). In the study overall: Using TCR repertoire profiling, the study followed T-cell immune reconstitution in a quantitative way in children after TCRalphabeta/CD19-depleted allogeneic hematopoietic cell transplantation. The investigation overall reported the following: In some patients, the high TCRbeta diversity seen at day 60 was put down to recipient T cells and intrathymic progenitors that had survived conditioning. Over subsequent months, a decline in hyperexpanded clone frequencies was noted, and after one year, T-cell counts and TCRbeta diversity were mostly ascribed to newly produced T cells. The apparently early recovery of alphabetaT-cell counts about two months after transplant reportedly depended on only several hundred rapidly expanded clones that came from non-depleted graft cells.

Library prep was done by PCR. The run used an Illumina HiSeq 2500. To normalize quantification of the TCRbeta repertoire, the TCR libraries were built with molecular barcoding that relied on unique molecular identifiers. In-frame beta chains were kept once TCRdb had trimmed the public reads at Q25 with fastp and called clones with MiXCR. Here each entry gathers all rows of one CDR3 protein and keeps the most common genes and DNA. The sample table shows hundreds of thousands of distinct CDR3 sequences, and 13% are seen once. The ten biggest clones cover around 2.2% of the sample. This specimen's treatment or condition label, per the study, means: allogeneic hematopoietic cell transplantation with graft depleted of TCRalphabeta T cells and CD19 B cells. TCRalphabeta/CD19-depleted allogeneic hematopoietic cell grafts were given to the transplant recipients, all of whom were children. About this clonotype itself: No antigen is known for it. The record has no base qualities; no much larger clone is one base away.

Reading from cysteine to phenylalanine, the CDR3 counts 16 amino acids. Kept here is only the CDR3 DNA, which spans 48 bases and is read in frame from base 1. The junction shows trimming of 4 bases on V and 3 bases on J, and the gene matches do not reach 8 bases of it. In the germline V gene (reference sequence), CDR1 corresponds to SEHNR and CDR2 to FQNEAQ. The sequence is built from TRBV7-9 and TRBJ2-5, with TRBD1 matching 10 junction bases. Source: PBMCs, mostly from graft donor cells, taken 360 days after TCRalphabeta/CD19-depleted stem cell transplant. This TCR was recovered from a male patient younger than 18 who had a stem cell transplant for acute myeloid leukemia, so the T cells may come from the graft donor. The CDR3 reads CASSSWTGGMEETQYF. The nucleotide sequence reads as follows: TGTGCCAGCAGCTCGTGGACAGGGGGAATGGAAGAGACCCAGTACTTC.